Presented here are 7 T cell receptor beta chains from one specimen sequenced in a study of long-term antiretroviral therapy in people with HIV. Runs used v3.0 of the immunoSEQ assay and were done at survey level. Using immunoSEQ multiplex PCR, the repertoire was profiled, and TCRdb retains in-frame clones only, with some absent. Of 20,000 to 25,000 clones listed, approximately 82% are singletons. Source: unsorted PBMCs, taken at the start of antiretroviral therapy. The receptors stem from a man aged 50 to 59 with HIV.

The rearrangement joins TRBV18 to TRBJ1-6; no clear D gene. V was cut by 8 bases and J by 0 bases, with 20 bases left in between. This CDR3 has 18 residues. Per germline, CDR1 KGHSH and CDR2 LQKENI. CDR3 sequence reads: CASRSRRDLGSYNSPLHF. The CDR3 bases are TGTGCCAGCCGTTCACGGCGGGATCTGGGCTCCTATAATTCACCCCTCCACTTT.

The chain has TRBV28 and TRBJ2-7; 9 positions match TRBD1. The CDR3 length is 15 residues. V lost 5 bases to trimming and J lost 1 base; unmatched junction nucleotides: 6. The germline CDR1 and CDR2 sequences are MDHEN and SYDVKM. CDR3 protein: CASSHGTGTSYEQYF. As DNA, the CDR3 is TGTGCCAGCAGTCATGGGACAGGGACGTCCTACGAGCAGTACTTC.

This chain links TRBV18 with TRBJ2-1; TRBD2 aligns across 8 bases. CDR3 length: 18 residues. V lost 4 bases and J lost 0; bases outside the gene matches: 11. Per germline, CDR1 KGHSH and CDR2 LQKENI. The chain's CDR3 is CASSRREGRGSSYNEQFF. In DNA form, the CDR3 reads TGTGCCAGCTCACGCCGGGAGGGCAGGGGCAGCTCCTACAATGAGCAGTTCTTC.

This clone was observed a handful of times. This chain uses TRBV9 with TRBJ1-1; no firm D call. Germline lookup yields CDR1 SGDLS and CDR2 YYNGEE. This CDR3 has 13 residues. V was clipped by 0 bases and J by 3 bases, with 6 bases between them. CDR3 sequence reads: CASSVEGYTEAFF. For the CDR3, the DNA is TGTGCCAGCAGCGTAGAGGGATACACTGAAGCTTTCTTT.

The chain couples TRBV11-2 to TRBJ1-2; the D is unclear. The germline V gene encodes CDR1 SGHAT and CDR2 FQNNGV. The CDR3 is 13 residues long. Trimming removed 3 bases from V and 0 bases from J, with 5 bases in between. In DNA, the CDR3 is TGTGCCAGCAGCTTGGCAGCTAACTATGGCTACACCTTC. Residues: CASSLAANYGYTF.

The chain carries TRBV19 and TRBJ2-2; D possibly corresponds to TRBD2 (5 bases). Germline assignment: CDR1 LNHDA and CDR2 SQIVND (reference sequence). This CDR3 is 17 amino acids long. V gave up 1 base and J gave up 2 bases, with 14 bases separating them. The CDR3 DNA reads TGTGCCAGTAGTATAGTTTTTCCGTCGGGAAACACCGGGGAGCTGTTTTTT. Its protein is CASSIVFPSGNTGELFF. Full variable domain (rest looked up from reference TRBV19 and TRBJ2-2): DGGITQSPKYLFRKEGQNVTLSCEQNLNHDAMYWYRQDPGQGLRLIYYSQIVNDFQKGDIAEGYSVSREKKESFPLTVTSAQKNPTAFYLCASSIVFPSGNTGELFFGEGSRLTVL.

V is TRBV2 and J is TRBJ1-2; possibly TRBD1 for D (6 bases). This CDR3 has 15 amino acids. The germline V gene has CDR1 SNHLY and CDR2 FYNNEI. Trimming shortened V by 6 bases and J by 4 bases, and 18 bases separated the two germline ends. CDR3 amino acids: CASSLSRGASYGYTF. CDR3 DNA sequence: TGTGCCAGCAGCCTAAGTCGGGGGGCTTCCTATGGCTACACCTTC.